Many counts were recorded for the clone carrying this T cell receptor (beta chain). What it recognizes is unknown. This sample is part of a study of T cell repertoires in cytomegalovirus infection. Background on the study: It can be stated that public TCR beta signatures indicated CMV infection as well as a matching HLA type. Whole-study findings and limits: CMV carriers having the relevant HLA were flagged by cumulative public TCR beta family frequency. What dominated the ex vivo response were HLA-C-restricted CMV-specific TCR beta clonotypes.

The CDR3 consists of 12 residues. The ends were cut back, 1 base at V and 4 bases at J, with 8 bases in the middle. The V gene's germline CDR1 is DFQATT and CDR2 SNEGSKA (reference sequence). Using its own MiXCR run on the reads, TCRdb lists one record per CDR3 protein. The sample gives around 74,000 distinct CDR3 sequences, less than 4.5% of which show up once; 3.5% to 6% is in the top ten. Input material: PBMCs. The chain employs TRBV20-1 and TRBJ2-7; D uncertain. The clonotype comes from a human donor in good health (CMV status not recorded). Some clones in this sample may be carry-over from other donors' samples. The CDR3 region is CSARGTSYEQYF. The CDR3 DNA reads as TGCAGTGCTAGAGGCACCAGTTACGAGCAGTACTTC.